This TCR beta chain was profiled in a study of blood T cell repertoires in COVID-19. Participants were placed into cohorts based on the clinical history they reported. V was clipped by 0 bases and J by 5 bases; unmatched bases: 9. Germline V lookup: CDR1 LGHDT, CDR2 YNNKEL (reference sequence). The CDR3 has 17 amino acids. The table came from immunoSEQ multiplex PCR; TCRdb's copy has only in-frame clones and leaves some out. Among 300,000 or so clones listed, roughly 87% were seen once. The sample taken for sequencing was PBMCs or T cells enriched from blood (not recorded which). The chain uses TRBV3-1 (or the pseudogene TRBV3-2) and TRBJ1-2, with 10 positions matching TRBD1. This TCR came from a woman in her 30s who had recovered from COVID-19. The CDR3 nucleotides read TGTGCCAGCAGCCAAGATTCCGTGGGACAGGGGCGATATGGCTACACCTTC. Protein: CASSQDSVGQGRYGYTF.